What follows are 7 T cell receptor beta chains derived from one specimen sequenced in a study of cytomegalovirus exposure and HLA in healthy donors listed by TCRdb under 2017. Preparation of the library involved the immunoSEQ multiplex PCR assay. For the multiplex PCR, a mixture combining 60 forward primers for TCR Vbeta segments and 13 reverse primers for TCR Jbeta segments was used. Here the immuneACCESS table is served through TCRdb, limited to in-frame sequences with V and J called. Missing clones are a known gap in these copies; in checked studies unresolved V genes cover under half, and the rest lacks a known reason. Across this sample there are over 50,000 clones, with just under 85% seen only once. Clones ranked in the top ten supply around 1.7% of the sample. The sequencing input was PBMCs. The receptors derive from a middle-aged man in good health and CMV-seronegative.

This clone has just a few counts. V is TRBV5-1 and J is TRBJ1-1, with 12 bases aligning to TRBD1. The germline V gene has CDR1 SGHRS and CDR2 YFSETQ. J was trimmed by 6 bases and V by 2 bases; bases with no gene match: 8. The CDR3 loop spans 16 amino acids. CDR3 protein: CASSLPGQGAIAEAFF. The CDR3 region has the DNA TGCGCCAGCAGCTTACCGGGACAGGGGGCGATCGCTGAAGCTTTCTTT. Supplemented by reference TRBV5-1 and TRBJ1-1, the full variable domain reads KAGVTQTPRYLIKTRGQQVTLSCSPISGHRSVSWYQQTPGQGLQFLFEYFSETQRNKGNFPGRFSGRQFSNSRSEMNVSTLELGDSALYLCASSLPGQGAIAEAFFGQGTRLTVV.

This clone was seen only once. This sequence joins TRBV4-3 and TRBJ1-6, with D unresolved. V lost 0 bases and J lost 0, with 12 bases in between. CDR1 LGHNA and CDR2 YSLEER come from the germline V gene. The CDR3 consists of 18 residues. The CDR3 nucleotides are TGCGCCAGCAGCCAAGATTATGGGCTAAGCTCCTATAATTCACCCCTCCACTTT. Its translation is CASSQDYGLSSYNSPLHF.

The chain recombines TRBV4-1 with TRBJ1-2; a possible D gene is TRBD1 (5 bases). Trimming shortened V by 0 bases and J by 7 bases, and 9 bases separated the two germline ends. This CDR3 contains 13 residues. Germline CDR1 MGHRA, CDR2 YSYEKL. This CDR3 is CASSQDFGGGYTF. The DNA for the CDR3 is TGCGCCAGCAGCCAAGATTTCGGGGGTGGCTACACCTTC.

The chain couples TRBV19 to TRBJ2-6; 9 bases fit TRBD1. The V gene's germline CDR1 is LNHDA and CDR2 SQIVND (reference sequence). The CDR3 runs 17 residues. V dropped 4 bases and J dropped 0; count of bases not matched to a gene: 4. The CDR3 sequence is CASSRETGGSGANVLTF. The CDR3 DNA is TGTGCCAGTAGTAGAGAGACAGGGGGCTCTGGGGCCAACGTCCTGACTTTC.

This clone came up a few times. The chain employs TRBV6-5 and TRBJ1-1; the D is unclear. Germline CDR1 MNHEY, CDR2 SVGAGI. Trimming left V 5 bases short and J 1 base short, with 8 bases between. The CDR3 covers 13 residues. The chain's CDR3 is CASSPYSNTEAFF. The DNA for the CDR3 is TGTGCCAGCAGTCCTTATTCGAACACTGAAGCTTTCTTT.

The rearrangement links TRBV19 to TRBJ2-5, with D possibly being TRBD2 (5 bases). Trimming pared 0 bases from V and 5 bases from J, leaving 13 bases between. The V gene's germline CDR1 is LNHDA and CDR2 SQIVND (reference sequence). The CDR3 consists of 15 residues. The chain's CDR3 is CASSIEASSGETQYF. The CDR3 region has the DNA TGTGCCAGTAGTATAGAAGCTAGCTCGGGGGAGACCCAGTACTTC.

This chain joins TRBV11-2 and TRBJ2-4; a weak D match, TRBD2 (5 bases). The CDR3 totals 15 residues. Trimming stripped 0 bases from V and 1 base from J, with 7 bases between. The germline CDR1 and CDR2 sequences are SGHAT and FQNNGV. The CDR3 loop is CASSLDLAAKNIQYF. For the CDR3, the DNA is TGTGCCAGCAGCTTAGATCTAGCCGCCAAAAACATTCAGTACTTC.